The clone carrying this TCR beta chain is a singleton in its sample. Its antigen is undetermined. Sequence at one end of the junction differs from germline and may be a read error. These data are taken from a study of blood T cells in healthy people across ages. Study-level results: Across the age range, TCR beta diversity per million T cells fell in a roughly linear way.

The CDR3 length is 15 residues. The germline V gene encodes CDR1 SGHTA and CDR2 FQGNSA. The authors ran a second PCR of about 6 to 11 cycles using a sample-barcoded 5' primer and a J-beta primer mix. Through a template-switch adaptor with 12 random nucleotides, each cDNA molecule received a tag. TCRdb used MiXCR to reprocess the 5' RACE reads, holding one entry per CDR3 protein. The repertoire holds hundreds of thousands of distinct CDR3 sequences, roughly 41% seen once, with 25% to 30% in the top ten. Individuals who donated were healthy Caucasians from Russia aged roughly 6 to 95. Roughly 10 milliliters of peripheral blood were drawn from each donor.

The source of this sequence is a man older than 75 in good health. The chain links TRBV7-2 to TRBJ1-2; 9 positions match TRBD1. Input material: blood. In nucleotides, the CDR3 is TGTGCCAGCAGCTACCGGACAGGGGATAGCTATGTCTACACCTTC. Encoded protein: CASSYRTGDSYVYTF. Full variable domain (outside the CDR3, taken from reference TRBV7-2 and TRBJ1-2): GAGVSQSPSNKVTEKGKDVELRCDPISGHTALYWYRQSLGQGLEFLIYFQGNSAPDKSGLPSDRFSAERTGGSVSTLTIQRTQQEDSAVYLCASSYRTGDSYVYTFGSGTRLTVV.